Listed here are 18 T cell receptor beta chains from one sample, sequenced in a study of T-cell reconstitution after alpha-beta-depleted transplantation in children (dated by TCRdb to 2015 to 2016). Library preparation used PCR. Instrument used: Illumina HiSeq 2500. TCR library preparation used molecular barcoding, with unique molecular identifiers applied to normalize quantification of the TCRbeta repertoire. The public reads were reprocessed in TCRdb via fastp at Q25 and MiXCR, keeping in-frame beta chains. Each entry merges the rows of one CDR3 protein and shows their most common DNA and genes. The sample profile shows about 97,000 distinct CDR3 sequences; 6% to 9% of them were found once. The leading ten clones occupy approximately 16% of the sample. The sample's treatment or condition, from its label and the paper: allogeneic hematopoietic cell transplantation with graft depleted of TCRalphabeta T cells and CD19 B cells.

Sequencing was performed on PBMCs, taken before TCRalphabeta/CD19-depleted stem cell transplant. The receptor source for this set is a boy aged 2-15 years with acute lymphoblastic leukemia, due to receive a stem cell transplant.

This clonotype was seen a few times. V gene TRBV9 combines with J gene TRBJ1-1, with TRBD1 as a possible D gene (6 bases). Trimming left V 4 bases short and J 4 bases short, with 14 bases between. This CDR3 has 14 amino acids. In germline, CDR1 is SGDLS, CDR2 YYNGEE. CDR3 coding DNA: TGTGCCAGCAGCCAGAGGGGGGCCGGCACTGAAGCTTTCTTT. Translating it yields CASSQRGAGTEAFF. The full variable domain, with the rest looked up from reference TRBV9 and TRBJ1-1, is DSGVTQTPKHLITATGQRVTLRCSPRSGDLSVYWYQQSLDQGLQFLIQYYNGEERAKGNILERFSAQQFPDLHSELNLSSLELGDSALYFCASSQRGAGTEAFFGQGTRLTVV.

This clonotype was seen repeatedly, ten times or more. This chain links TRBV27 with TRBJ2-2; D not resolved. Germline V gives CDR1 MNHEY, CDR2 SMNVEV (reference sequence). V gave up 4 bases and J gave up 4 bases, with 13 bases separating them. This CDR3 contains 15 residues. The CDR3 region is CASSSVRTPTGELFF. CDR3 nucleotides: TGTGCCAGCAGTTCCGTTAGGACCCCCACCGGGGAGCTGTTTTTT.

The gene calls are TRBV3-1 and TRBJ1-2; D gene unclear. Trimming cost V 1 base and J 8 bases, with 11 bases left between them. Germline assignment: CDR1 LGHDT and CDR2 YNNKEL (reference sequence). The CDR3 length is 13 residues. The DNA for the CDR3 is TGTGCCAGCAGCCAAGGGCAGCGAGGGGGCTACACCTTC. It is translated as CASSQGQRGGYTF.

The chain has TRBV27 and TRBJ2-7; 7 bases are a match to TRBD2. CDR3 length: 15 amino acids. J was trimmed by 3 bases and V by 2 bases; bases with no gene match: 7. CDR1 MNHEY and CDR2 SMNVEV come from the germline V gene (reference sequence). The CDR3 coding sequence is TGTGCCAGCAGTTTAAGGCCAGCGGGGAGCTACGAGCAGTACTTC. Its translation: CASSLRPAGSYEQYF.

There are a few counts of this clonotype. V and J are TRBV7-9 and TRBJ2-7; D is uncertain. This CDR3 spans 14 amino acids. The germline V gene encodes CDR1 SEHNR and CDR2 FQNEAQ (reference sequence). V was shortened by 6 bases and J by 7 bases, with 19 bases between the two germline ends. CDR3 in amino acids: CASSPTTGRPEQYF. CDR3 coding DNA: TGTGCCAGCAGTCCCACCACCGGGCGCCCAGAGCAGTACTTC.

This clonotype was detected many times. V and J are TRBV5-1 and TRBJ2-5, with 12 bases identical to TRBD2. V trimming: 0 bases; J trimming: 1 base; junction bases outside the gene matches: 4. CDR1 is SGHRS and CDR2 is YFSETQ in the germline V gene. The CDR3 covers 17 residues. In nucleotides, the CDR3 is TGCGCCAGCAGCTTGGCTCTAGCGGGGGGGCCCCAAGAGACCCAGTACTTC. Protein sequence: CASSLALAGGPQETQYF.

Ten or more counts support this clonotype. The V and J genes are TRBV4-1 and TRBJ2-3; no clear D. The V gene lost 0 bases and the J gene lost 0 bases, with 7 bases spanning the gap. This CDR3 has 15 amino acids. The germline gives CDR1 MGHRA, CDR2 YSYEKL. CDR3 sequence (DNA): TGCGCCAGCAGCCAAGATCCGGCTAGCACAGATACGCAGTATTTT. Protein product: CASSQDPASTDTQYF.

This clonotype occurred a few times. The CDR3 region has the DNA TGTGCCAGCAGCTTAACAGGTACCAATCAGCCCCAGCATTTT. Translating it yields CASSLTGTNQPQHF. J is TRBJ1-5 and V is TRBV7-2; a possible D gene is TRBD1 (5 bases). Germline-derived CDR1 and CDR2 are SGHTA and FQGNSA. The CDR3 is made up of 14 amino acids. Trimming took 2 bases from V and 3 from J, leaving 8 bases between them.

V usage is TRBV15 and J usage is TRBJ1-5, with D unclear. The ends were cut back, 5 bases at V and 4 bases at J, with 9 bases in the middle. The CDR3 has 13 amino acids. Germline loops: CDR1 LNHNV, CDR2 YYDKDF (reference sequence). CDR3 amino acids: CATSEVRNQPQHF. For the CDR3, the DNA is TGTGCCACCAGCGAGGTTAGGAATCAGCCCCAGCATTTT. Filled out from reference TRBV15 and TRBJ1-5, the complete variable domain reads DAMVIQNPRYQVTQFGKPVTLSCSQTLNHNVMYWYQQKSSQAPKLLFHYYDKDFNNEADTPDNFQSRRPNTSFCFLDIRSPGLGDTAMYLCATSEVRNQPQHFGDGTRLSIL.

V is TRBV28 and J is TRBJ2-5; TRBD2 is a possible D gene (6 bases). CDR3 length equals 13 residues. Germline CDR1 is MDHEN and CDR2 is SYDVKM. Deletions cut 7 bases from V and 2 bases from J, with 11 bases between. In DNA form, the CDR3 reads TGTGCCAGCATCCCTGGGACTCAAGAGACCCAGTACTTC. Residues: CASIPGTQETQYF.

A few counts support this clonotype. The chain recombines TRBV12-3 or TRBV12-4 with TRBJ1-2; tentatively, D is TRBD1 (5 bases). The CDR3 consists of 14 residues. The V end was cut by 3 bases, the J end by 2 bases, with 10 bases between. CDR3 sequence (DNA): TGTGCCAGCAGTTTTGGTGGGGGGAACTATGGCTACACCTTC. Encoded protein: CASSFGGGNYGYTF.

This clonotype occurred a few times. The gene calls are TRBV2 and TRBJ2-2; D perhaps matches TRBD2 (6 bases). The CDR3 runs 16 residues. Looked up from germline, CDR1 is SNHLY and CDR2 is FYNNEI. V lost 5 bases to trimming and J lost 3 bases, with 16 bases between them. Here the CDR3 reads CASSNHGGIDTGELFF. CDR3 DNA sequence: TGTGCCAGCAGTAACCACGGGGGAATTGACACCGGGGAGCTGTTTTTT.

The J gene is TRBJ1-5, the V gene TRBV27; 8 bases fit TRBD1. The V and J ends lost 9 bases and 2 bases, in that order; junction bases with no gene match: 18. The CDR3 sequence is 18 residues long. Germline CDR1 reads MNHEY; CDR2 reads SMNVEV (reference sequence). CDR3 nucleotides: TGTGCCAGTCGATTCGGACAGGGTAGACGGATAGGCAATCAGCCCCAGCATTTT. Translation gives CASRFGQGRRIGNQPQHF.

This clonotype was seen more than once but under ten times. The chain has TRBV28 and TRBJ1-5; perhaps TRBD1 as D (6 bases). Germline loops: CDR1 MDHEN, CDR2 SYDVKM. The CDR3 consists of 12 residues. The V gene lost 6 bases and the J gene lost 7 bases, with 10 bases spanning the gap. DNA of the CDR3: TGTGCCAGCAGCCGCGGACAGCAGCCCCAGCATTTT. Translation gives CASSRGQQPQHF. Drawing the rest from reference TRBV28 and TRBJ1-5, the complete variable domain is DVKVTQSSRYLVKRTGEKVFLECVQDMDHENMFWYRQDPGLGLRLIYFSYDVKMKEKGDIPEGYSVSREKKERFSLILESASTNQTSMYLCASSRGQQPQHFGDGTRLSIL.

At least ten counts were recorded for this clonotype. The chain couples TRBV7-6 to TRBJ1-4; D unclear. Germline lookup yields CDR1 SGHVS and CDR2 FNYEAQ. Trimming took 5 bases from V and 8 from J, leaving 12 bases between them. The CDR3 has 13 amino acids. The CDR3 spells CASSRAYGEKLFF. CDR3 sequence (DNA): TGTGCCAGCAGCCGGGCCTACGGGGAAAAACTGTTTTTT.

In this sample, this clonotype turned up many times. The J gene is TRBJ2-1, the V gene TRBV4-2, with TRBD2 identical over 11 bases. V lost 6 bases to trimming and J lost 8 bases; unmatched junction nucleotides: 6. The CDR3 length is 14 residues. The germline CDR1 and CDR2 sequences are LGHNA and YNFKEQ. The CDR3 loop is CASRNSGGADEQFF. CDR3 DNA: TGTGCCAGCAGGAATAGCGGGGGGGCCGATGAGCAGTTCTTC.

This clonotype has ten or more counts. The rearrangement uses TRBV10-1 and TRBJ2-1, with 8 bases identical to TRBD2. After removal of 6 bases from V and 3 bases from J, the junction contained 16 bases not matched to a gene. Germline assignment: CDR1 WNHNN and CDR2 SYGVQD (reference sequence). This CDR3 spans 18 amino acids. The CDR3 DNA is TGCGCCAGCAGCCGAGCGGGGGCCCCGGCGATGGACTACAATGAGCAGTTCTTC. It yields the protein CASSRAGAPAMDYNEQFF.

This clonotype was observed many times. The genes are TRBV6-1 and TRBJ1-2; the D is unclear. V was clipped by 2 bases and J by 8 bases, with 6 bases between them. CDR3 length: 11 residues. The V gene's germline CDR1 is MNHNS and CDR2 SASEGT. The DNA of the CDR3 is TGTGCCAGCAGTGAACTACTGGGCTACACCTTC. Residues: CASSELLGYTF.